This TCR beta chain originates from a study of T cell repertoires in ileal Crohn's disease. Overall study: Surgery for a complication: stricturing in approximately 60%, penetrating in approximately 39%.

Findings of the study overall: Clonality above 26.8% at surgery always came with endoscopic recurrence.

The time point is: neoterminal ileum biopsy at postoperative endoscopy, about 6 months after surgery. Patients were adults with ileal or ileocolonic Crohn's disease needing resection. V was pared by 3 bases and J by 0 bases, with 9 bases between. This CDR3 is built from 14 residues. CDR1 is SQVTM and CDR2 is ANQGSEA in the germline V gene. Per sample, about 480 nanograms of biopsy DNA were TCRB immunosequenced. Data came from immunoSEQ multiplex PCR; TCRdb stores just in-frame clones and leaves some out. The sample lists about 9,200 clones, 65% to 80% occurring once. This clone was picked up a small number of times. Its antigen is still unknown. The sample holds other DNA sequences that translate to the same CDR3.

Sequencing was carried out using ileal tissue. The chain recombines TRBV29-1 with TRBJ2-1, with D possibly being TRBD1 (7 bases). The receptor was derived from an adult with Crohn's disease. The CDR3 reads CSVDQGGSYNEQFF. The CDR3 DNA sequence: TGCAGCGTTGATCAGGGGGGCTCCTACAATGAGCAGTTCTTC.